This T cell receptor beta chain came from a study of cytomegalovirus exposure and HLA in healthy donors. Overall study results and limits: TCR beta V segments were, for the most part, productive about 87% or about 30% of the time in an earlier analysis.

The PCR had 60 Vbeta and 13 Jbeta primers. The table came from immunoSEQ multiplex PCR; TCRdb's copy has only in-frame clones and leaves some out. The sample has tens of thousands of clones; 80% to 90% are singletons. The donors gave bone marrow, and they were healthy. The V and J ends lost 2 bases and 2 bases respectively, with 11 bases between them. CDR1 is SGHRS and CDR2 is YFSETQ in the germline V gene. The CDR3 extends over 15 amino acids. About this clone itself: What it binds is unknown.

The chain recombines TRBV5-1 with TRBJ1-5; no definite D call. The sequenced sample was PBMCs. This sequence originates from a woman aged 25 to 39 in good health and CMV-seronegative. The CDR3 region has the DNA TGCGCCAGCAGCTTTTACCCGGGAGGCAATCAGCCCCAGCATTTT. As protein: CASSFYPGGNQPQHF. Full variable domain (rest looked up from reference TRBV5-1 and TRBJ1-5): KAGVTQTPRYLIKTRGQQVTLSCSPISGHRSVSWYQQTPGQGLQFLFEYFSETQRNKGNFPGRFSGRQFSNSRSEMNVSTLELGDSALYLCASSFYPGGNQPQHFGDGTRLSIL.